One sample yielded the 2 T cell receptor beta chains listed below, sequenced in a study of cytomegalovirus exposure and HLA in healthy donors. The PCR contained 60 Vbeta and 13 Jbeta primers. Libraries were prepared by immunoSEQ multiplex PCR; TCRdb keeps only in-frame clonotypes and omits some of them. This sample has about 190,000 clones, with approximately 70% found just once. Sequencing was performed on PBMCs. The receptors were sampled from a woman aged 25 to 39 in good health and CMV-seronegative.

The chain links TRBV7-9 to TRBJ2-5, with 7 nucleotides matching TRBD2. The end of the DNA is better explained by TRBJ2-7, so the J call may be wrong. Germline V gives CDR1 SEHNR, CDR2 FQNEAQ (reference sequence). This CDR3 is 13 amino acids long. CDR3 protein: CASSPGLGYEQYF. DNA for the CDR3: TGTGCCAGCAGCCCAGGACTAGGCTACGAGCAGTACTTC.

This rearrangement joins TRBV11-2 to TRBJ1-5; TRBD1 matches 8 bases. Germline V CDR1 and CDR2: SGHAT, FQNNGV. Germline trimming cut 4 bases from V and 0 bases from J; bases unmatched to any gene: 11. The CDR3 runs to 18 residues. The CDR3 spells CASSYGTGSRYSNQPQHF. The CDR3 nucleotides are TGTGCCAGCAGCTACGGGACAGGAAGCCGTTATAGCAATCAGCCCCAGCATTTT.